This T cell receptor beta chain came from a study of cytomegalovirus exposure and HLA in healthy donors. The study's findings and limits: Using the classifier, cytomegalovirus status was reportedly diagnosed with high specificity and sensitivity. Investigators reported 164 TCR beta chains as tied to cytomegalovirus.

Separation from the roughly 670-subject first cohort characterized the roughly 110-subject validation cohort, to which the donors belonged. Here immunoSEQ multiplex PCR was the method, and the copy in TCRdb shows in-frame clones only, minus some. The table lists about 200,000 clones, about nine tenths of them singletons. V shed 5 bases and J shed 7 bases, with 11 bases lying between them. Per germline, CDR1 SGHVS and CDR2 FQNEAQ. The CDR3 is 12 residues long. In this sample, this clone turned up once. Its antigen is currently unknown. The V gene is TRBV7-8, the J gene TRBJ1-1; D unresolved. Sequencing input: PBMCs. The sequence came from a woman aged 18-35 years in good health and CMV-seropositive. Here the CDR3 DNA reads TGTGCCAGCAGCCCCGGTTTCGGTGAAGCTTTCTTT. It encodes CASSPGFGEAFF.